Following are 5 T cell receptor beta chains from one sample sequenced in a study of cytomegalovirus exposure and HLA in healthy donors. The PCR used 60 Vbeta and 13 Jbeta primers. Clones were read by immunoSEQ multiplex PCR, and TCRdb kept only the in-frame ones, dropping some. Here the sample spans about 200,000 clones, more than 65% being singletons. Sequences were obtained from PBMCs. The receptors derive from a girl aged 10-17 years in good health and CMV-seropositive.

The V gene is TRBV25-1, the J gene TRBJ2-3, with 13 bases matching TRBD2. The trim removed 3 bases at V and 0 bases at J, leaving 6 bases unmatched. Germline assignment: CDR1 MGHDK and CDR2 SYGVNS. The CDR3 extends over 18 amino acids. The CDR3: CASSDKLAGGNSTDTQYF. In DNA, the CDR3 is TGTGCCAGCAGTGATAAACTAGCGGGGGGGAATAGCACAGATACGCAGTATTTT.

The chain has TRBV11-3 and TRBJ2-7; 7 bases are shared with TRBD1. V dropped 3 bases and J dropped 6; count of bases not matched to a gene: 5. The CDR3 extends over 13 amino acids. The germline V gene encodes CDR1 SGHNT and CDR2 YENEEA. This chain's CDR3 is CASSFDRVGEQYF. DNA for the CDR3: TGTGCCAGCAGCTTTGACAGGGTTGGCGAGCAGTACTTC.

This chain joins TRBV6-6 and TRBJ2-1; 9 positions match TRBD1. Germline V gene sequence: CDR1 MNHNY, CDR2 SVGAGI (reference sequence). V shed 2 bases, J shed 10 bases, and the junction held 6 bases outside the gene matches. The CDR3 has 14 amino acids. The CDR3 loop reads CASSYIGQGPEQFF. The DNA of the CDR3 is TGTGCCAGCAGTTACATCGGACAGGGGCCCGAGCAGTTCTTC.

The chain employs TRBV2 and TRBJ2-7; 8 bases map to TRBD2. This CDR3 has 16 residues. Trimming at V came to 0 bases and at J to 3 bases, leaving 7 bases not matched to a gene. Germline CDR1 reads SNHLY; CDR2 reads FYNNEI. CDR3 residues: CASSEARTSFFYEQYF. In nucleotides, the CDR3 is TGTGCCAGCAGTGAAGCCCGGACTAGCTTTTTCTACGAGCAGTACTTC.

To note about this clone: The sample contains more than one DNA sequence encoding this CDR3. The chain uses TRBV7-2 and TRBJ1-2; the D gene is possibly TRBD1 (6 bases). The CDR3 is 14 amino acids. V was clipped by 1 base and J by 4 bases, with 10 bases between them. Germline V lookup: CDR1 SGHTA, CDR2 FQGNSA. The CDR3 region is CASSLGRGGYGYTF. The DNA of the CDR3 is TGTGCCAGCAGCTTAGGCAGGGGTGGCTATGGCTACACCTTC. The whole variable domain, filled in from reference TRBV7-2 and TRBJ1-2, reads GAGVSQSPSNKVTEKGKDVELRCDPISGHTALYWYRQSLGQGLEFLIYFQGNSAPDKSGLPSDRFSAERTGGSVSTLTIQRTQQEDSAVYLCASSLGRGGYGYTFGSGTRLTVV.